This T cell receptor beta chain was retrieved from a study of cytomegalovirus exposure and HLA in healthy donors. CDR3 length: 15 amino acids. The V end lost 4 bases, the J end lost 4 bases, and 15 bases lay between the germline ends. CDR1 and CDR2 (germline): MNHEY, SMNVEV (reference sequence). PCR used 60 Vbeta primers and 13 Jbeta primers. Sequencing used immunoSEQ multiplex PCR; TCRdb keeps in-frame clones, though not all of them. The sample spans about 140,000 clones; the ten largest clones claim about 2.3%. The TCR was taken from a woman aged 18-35 years in good health and CMV-seronegative. The chain recombines TRBV27 with TRBJ2-3; tentatively, D is TRBD1 (6 bases). Sequencing was carried out using PBMCs. The CDR3 reads CASSSIPPGADTQYF. As DNA, the CDR3 is TGTGCCAGCAGTTCCATACCCCCAGGGGCAGATACGCAGTATTTT.